A single sample gave rise to the 28 T cell receptor beta chains below, sequenced in a study of blood T cells in healthy people across ages. Sample-barcoded 5' priming and a J-beta primer mix drove a second PCR of roughly 6 to 12 cycles. TCRdb passed the 5' RACE reads through MiXCR, listing each CDR3 protein once. The sample has about a million distinct CDR3 sequences, about 48% seen once. The material sequenced was blood. The source is a man aged 30 to 45 in good health.

The rearrangement uses TRBV9 and TRBJ1-4, with D maybe TRBD1 (5 bases). V was pared by 4 bases and J by 4 bases, with 17 bases between. The CDR3 length is 16 residues. Germline CDR1 is SGDLS and CDR2 is YYNGEE. The CDR3, as DNA: TGTGCCAGCAGCCCCCACGGGGGGTTGAATAATGAAAAACTGTTTTTT. Its protein product is CASSPHGGLNNEKLFF. Combining the CDR3 with reference TRBV9 and TRBJ1-4 gives the whole variable domain DSGVTQTPKHLITATGQRVTLRCSPRSGDLSVYWYQQSLDQGLQFLIQYYNGEERAKGNILERFSAQQFPDLHSELNLSSLELGDSALYFCASSPHGGLNNEKLFFGSGTQLSVL.

Regarding this clonotype: At one end the junction does not follow the germline gene, possibly because of a read error. This chain joins TRBV12-3 or TRBV12-4 and TRBJ2-3; 7 bases match TRBD2. CDR3 size: 12 residues. CDR3 coding DNA: TGTGCCGGCAGCCGGGGGGAGGATACGCAGTATTTT. It yields the protein CAGSRGEDTQYF.

The V gene is TRBV28, the J gene TRBJ1-4; 7 bases map to TRBD1. CDR3 length equals 16 residues. The V gene end was trimmed by 3 bases and the J gene end by 8 bases; junction bases not matched to a gene: 12. Germline lookup yields CDR1 MDHEN and CDR2 SYDVKM. The CDR3 bases are TGTGCCAGCAGTTTGGCCCTCGACAGGGTACGGGAAAAACTGTTTTTT. Translated, it gives CASSLALDRVREKLFF.

The chain links TRBV5-4 to TRBJ2-5; possibly TRBD1 for D (6 bases). The CDR3 is made up of 15 amino acids. Per the germline V gene, CDR1 is SGHNT and CDR2 is YYREEE (reference sequence). Deletions cut 7 bases from V and 5 bases from J, with 21 bases between. The CDR3 region is CASRPWDIKGETQYF. DNA of the CDR3: TGTGCCAGCCGGCCTTGGGACATCAAAGGGGAGACCCAGTACTTC.

The V and J genes are TRBV7-9 and TRBJ2-3; 7 bases map to TRBD2. The CDR3 extends over 19 amino acids. V shed 5 bases, J shed 4 bases, and the junction held 21 bases outside the gene matches. Germline V lookup: CDR1 SEHNR, CDR2 FQNEAQ (reference sequence). The CDR3 nucleotides read TGTGCCAGCAGCCCCCCCTGGGTAGCGGGTGACGCACGTCCAGATACGCAGTATTTT. Translating it yields CASSPPWVAGDARPDTQYF.

There are a few counts of this clonotype. V usage is TRBV20-1 and J usage is TRBJ2-1; 14 nucleotides line up with TRBD2. The CDR3 has 19 amino acids. Trimming cost V 0 bases and J 2 bases; bases outside gene matches: 9. From germline, CDR1 is DFQATT and CDR2 SNEGSKA (reference sequence). For the CDR3, the DNA is TGCAGTGCTAGAGAAAGTGGGGGACTAGCGGGGGACGCCTACAATGAGCAGTTCTTC. Amino acid sequence: CSARESGGLAGDAYNEQFF.

The CDR3 protein is CASSLAGEGNIQYF. CDR3 nucleotides: TGTGCCAGCAGTTTAGCGGGAGAGGGAAACATTCAGTACTTC. V and J are TRBV12-3 or TRBV12-4 and TRBJ2-4; D might be TRBD2 (5 bases). The V end was cut by 0 bases, the J end by 6 bases, with 9 bases between. The CDR3 is made up of 14 amino acids.

The chain carries TRBV5-6 and TRBJ1-5; the D is unclear. Trimming removed 5 bases at V and 2 bases at J, with 11 bases between. In germline, CDR1 is SGHDT, CDR2 YYEEEE. The CDR3 covers 14 residues. The CDR3 loop reads CASSLLQGNQPQHF. The CDR3 bases are TGTGCCAGCAGTTTACTTCAGGGCAATCAGCCCCAGCATTTT. Full variable domain (remainder filled in from reference TRBV5-6 and TRBJ1-5): DAGVTQSPTHLIKTRGQQVTLRCSPKSGHDTVSWYQQALGQGPQFIFQYYEEEERQRGNFPDRFSGHQFPNYSSELNVNALLLGDSALYLCASSLLQGNQPQHFGDGTRLSIL.

In its sample, this clonotype was seen a few times. J is TRBJ1-2 and V is TRBV6-2 or TRBV6-3; D is unresolved. Germline CDR1 MNHEY, CDR2 SVGEGT. V lost 7 bases and J 5 bases, leaving 17 bases between the germline ends. This CDR3 region has 14 residues. CDR3 protein: CASINVGRRYGYTF. CDR3 in DNA: TGTGCCAGCATCAACGTGGGGAGACGGTATGGCTACACCTTC.

This rearrangement joins TRBV2 to TRBJ2-1; D might be TRBD1 or TRBD2, each matching 5 bases. Trimming took off 6 bases at V and 4 bases at J, with 13 bases between the two ends. The CDR3 spans 14 residues. Germline V gene lookup returns CDR1 SNHLY and CDR2 FYNNEI. The CDR3 nucleotides read TGTGCCAGCAGCCTTTGGGACGAGTACAATGAGCAGTTCTTC. Protein product: CASSLWDEYNEQFF.

This clonotype has just one count. The genes are TRBV6-6 and TRBJ2-4; D gene ambiguous. Germline CDR1 is MNHNY and CDR2 is SVGAGI (reference sequence). V lost 6 bases to trimming and J lost 2 bases, with 14 bases between them. This CDR3 is built from 15 residues. In nucleotides, the CDR3 is TGTGCCAGCAGCCCCTCTACCGCGCCCAAAAACATTCAGTACTTC. This sequence encodes CASSPSTAPKNIQYF.

The chain uses TRBV12-3 or TRBV12-4 and TRBJ2-7; D remains ambiguous. This CDR3 region has 12 residues. Trimming took 6 bases from V and 3 from J, leaving 9 bases between them. The CDR3 spells CASSLMSYEQYF. For the CDR3, the DNA is TGTGCCAGCAGCCTCATGAGCTACGAGCAGTACTTC.

The CDR3 region has the DNA TGTGCCAGCAGCCAAGTGCAGGGCGTCAATGAGCAGTACTTC. Protein: CASSQVQGVNEQYF. The chain couples TRBV3-1 to TRBJ2-7, with D possibly TRBD1 on 5 matching bases. Germline V gene data show CDR1 as LGHDT and CDR2 as YNNKEL (reference sequence). The CDR3 loop spans 14 amino acids. The ends were cut back, 1 base at V and 7 bases at J, with 14 bases in the middle.

The genes are TRBV28 and TRBJ1-1, with 9 bases fitting TRBD1. The junction had 8 bases not matched to a gene; V was cut back by 7 bases and J by 5 bases. Germline CDR1 reads MDHEN; CDR2 reads SYDVKM. The CDR3 runs 14 residues. CDR3 nucleotides: TGTGCCAGCACCACCGGACAGGGGTCGACTGAAGCTTTCTTT. Translation: CASTTGQGSTEAFF.

The rearrangement links TRBV5-1 to TRBJ2-7; a weak D match, TRBD1 (6 bases). The CDR3 consists of 16 residues. The V gene's germline CDR1 is SGHRS and CDR2 YFSETQ. V was pared by 0 bases and J by 4 bases, with 17 bases between. CDR3 in DNA: TGCGCCAGCAGCTTGGCAACAGGGAAGACAAGTTACGAGCAGTACTTC. The encoded protein is CASSLATGKTSYEQYF.

The genes are TRBV20-1 and TRBJ2-7; no clear D gene. The CDR3 sequence is 11 residues long. Germline V CDR1 and CDR2: DFQATT, SNEGSKA (reference sequence). Trimming cost V 3 bases and J 0 bases, with 3 bases left between them. The CDR3 region is CSASVSYEQYF. In DNA form, the CDR3 reads TGCAGTGCTAGTGTCTCCTACGAGCAGTACTTC.

The rearrangement joins TRBV6-1 to TRBJ1-2; a weak D match, TRBD1 (5 bases). The CDR3 is made up of 16 amino acids. V lost 7 bases to trimming and J lost 2 bases, with 20 bases between them. Germline loops: CDR1 MNHNS, CDR2 SASEGT. The CDR3 coding sequence is TGTGCCAGCACCCCCTTGGGGGGGTATGTAAACTATGGCTACACCTTC. It codes for CASTPLGGYVNYGYTF.

The chain is built from TRBV4-2 and TRBJ1-6, with D hard to call. Germline lookup yields CDR1 LGHNA and CDR2 YNFKEQ. Deletions cut 4 bases from V and 6 bases from J, with 16 bases between. This CDR3 region has 16 residues. This chain's CDR3 is CASSPTSTASNSPLHF. CDR3 coding DNA: TGTGCCAGCAGCCCCACCAGCACGGCCTCTAATTCACCCCTCCACTTT.

This clonotype was seen just once. V is TRBV29-1 and J is TRBJ2-7; D unresolved. The DNA end lines up better with TRBJ2-5; the J call may be wrong. Germline V lookup: CDR1 SQVTM, CDR2 ANQGSEA. There are 11 residues in the CDR3. The CDR3 region has the DNA TGCAGCGTTGCGTTGGGGGAGACCCAGTACTTC. Its translation: CSVALGETQYF.

This chain links TRBV2 with TRBJ2-7; D perhaps matches TRBD1 (6 bases). The germline V and J ends were trimmed by 7 bases and 6 bases, with 16 bases remaining between them. Looked up from germline, CDR1 is SNHLY and CDR2 is FYNNEI. The CDR3 sequence is 13 residues long. The CDR3 nucleotides are TGTGCCAGCACCCGGACAGAAGTGGGCGAGCAGTACTTC. It is translated as CASTRTEVGEQYF.

The rearrangement links TRBV3-1 to TRBJ2-1; no firm D call. This CDR3 is 14 amino acids long. Germline CDR1 LGHDT, CDR2 YNNKEL (reference sequence). Deletions cut 4 bases from V and 3 bases from J, with 10 bases between. CDR3 nucleotides: TGTGCCAGCAGCCGAGTGATCGACTACAATGAGCAGTTCTTC. As protein: CASSRVIDYNEQFF.

The chain is built from TRBV5-1 and TRBJ1-6; D might be TRBD1 (5 bases). V was trimmed by 0 bases and J by 8 bases, leaving 9 bases between them. The CDR3 loop spans 14 amino acids. The germline gives CDR1 SGHRS, CDR2 YFSETQ. The CDR3 DNA follows: TGCGCCAGCAGCTTGGGCCTACAGGATTCACCCCTCCACTTT. This codes for CASSLGLQDSPLHF.

In this sample, this clonotype turned up a few times. The chain is built from TRBV7-2 and TRBJ1-1; 7 bases are a match to TRBD1. Unmatched junction bases numbered 2, after V lost 3 bases and J lost 1 base. The length of the CDR3 is 14 residues. The germline V gene has CDR1 SGHTA and CDR2 FQGNSA. The CDR3 DNA sequence: TGTGCCAGCAGCTTCCGGGACAGGAACACTGAAGCTTTCTTT. It encodes CASSFRDRNTEAFF.

This clonotype has only a few counts. V is TRBV10-3 and J is TRBJ2-6; TRBD1 or TRBD2 may be the D gene (5 bases each). Germline assignment: CDR1 ENHRY and CDR2 SYGVKD. V was cut by 10 bases and J by 4 bases, with 26 bases left in between. CDR3 length: 18 residues. The CDR3, as DNA: TGTGCCACATCAGGGTCCACAGGAATATGGAGGGGGGCCAACGTCCTGACTTTC. Translation: CATSGSTGIWRGANVLTF.

V usage is TRBV29-1 and J usage is TRBJ1-4; TRBD1 matches at 10 bases. The CDR3 has 13 amino acids. The V gene end was trimmed by 4 bases and the J gene end by 6 bases; junction bases not matched to a gene: 2. The germline V gene encodes CDR1 SQVTM and CDR2 ANQGSEA. CDR3 protein: CSVAGTGDEKLFF. The CDR3, as DNA: TGCAGCGTTGCCGGGACAGGGGATGAAAAACTGTTTTTT.

This clonotype was observed at least ten times. V and J are TRBV25-1 and TRBJ2-4; no clear D gene. The CDR3 has 16 residues. Trimming pared 1 base from V and 2 bases from J, leaving 12 bases between. Germline CDR1 and CDR2: MGHDK and SYGVNS. The CDR3, as DNA: TGTGCCAGCAGTGAATTGATAGGGCGAACCAAAAACATTCAGTACTTC. This encodes CASSELIGRTKNIQYF.

The gene calls are TRBV4-3 and TRBJ2-4; 9 bases line up with TRBD1. The DNA end is more similar to TRBJ2-7, so the J call may be wrong. The CDR3 sequence is 15 residues long. The germline gives CDR1 LGHNA, CDR2 YSLEER. This CDR3 is CASSPDRGALYEQYF. As DNA, the CDR3 is TGCGCCAGCAGTCCCGACAGGGGGGCTCTGTACGAGCAGTACTTC.

A few counts support this clonotype. The chain employs TRBV6-2 or TRBV6-3 and TRBJ1-1, with TRBD1 matching 9 bases. The V segment lost 5 bases and the J segment 4 bases; nucleotides outside the gene matches: 8. The CDR3 loop spans 15 amino acids. Germline V gene sequence: CDR1 MNHEY, CDR2 SVGEGT. As DNA, the CDR3 is TGTGCCAGCAGTGATACAGGGGGCGTTACCACTGAAGCTTTCTTT. Translating it yields CASSDTGGVTTEAFF.